A single sample is the source of the 5 T cell receptor beta chains below, sequenced in a study of neurological immune-mediated disorders. One entry per CDR3 protein results from TCRdb running MiXCR on the 5' RACE reads. The sample carries nearly 60,000 distinct CDR3 sequences, 3% to 4% recorded once. Specimen: PBMCs. The receptor source for this set is a woman aged 55-70 years with multiple sclerosis.

This clonotype has just a few counts. DNA of the CDR3: TGCAGTGCTAGAGATCGTACGCGTCTATCGACTGAAGCTTTCTTT. Its translation: CSARDRTRLSTEAFF. This sequence joins TRBV20-1 and TRBJ1-1; D is unclear. This CDR3 is 15 amino acids long. Germline CDR1 and CDR2: DFQATT and SNEGSKA (reference sequence). V lost 0 bases, J lost 5 bases, and 16 bases lay in between.

The sample holds many counts of this clonotype. V and J are TRBV6-2 or TRBV6-3 and TRBJ2-1; TRBD2 matches at 9 bases. The CDR3 loop spans 17 amino acids. V lost 0 bases and J lost 0; bases outside the gene matches: 3. The germline V gene encodes CDR1 MNHEY and CDR2 SVGEGT. In DNA, the CDR3 is TGTGCCAGCAGTTACTCTGGTAGCGGGAGCTCCTACAATGAGCAGTTCTTC. Translating gives CASSYSGSGSSYNEQFF.

This clonotype was detected many times. The chain is built from TRBV9 and TRBJ2-3; D unresolved. This CDR3 is 13 amino acids long. The germline V gene has CDR1 SGDLS and CDR2 YYNGEE. V dropped 7 bases and J dropped 0 bases, with 9 bases sitting between them. The CDR3 DNA reads TGTGCCAGCGGACCTAGGAGCACAGATACGCAGTATTTT. It yields the protein CASGPRSTDTQYF.

This clonotype was observed many times. This chain uses TRBV29-1 with TRBJ2-7; TRBD1 aligns across 8 bases. The germline gives CDR1 SQVTM, CDR2 ANQGSEA. With V trimmed by 7 bases and J by 2 bases, 4 bases remained unmatched. The CDR3 sequence is 12 residues long. CDR3 DNA sequence: TGCAGCGCCGGGACAGGTGCCTACGAGCAGTACTTC. Protein: CSAGTGAYEQYF.

At least ten counts were recorded for this clonotype. The chain links TRBV3-1 to TRBJ2-2; D gene unclear. Germline CDR1 and CDR2: LGHDT and YNNKEL (reference sequence). The CDR3 sequence is 15 residues long. Deletions cut 3 bases from V and 5 bases from J, with 13 bases between. CDR3 DNA sequence: TGTGCCAGCAGCCACTTGGCCTCGTCGACCGGGGAGCTGTTTTTT. This translates into CASSHLASSTGELFF.